This T cell receptor beta chain stems from a study of T cell responses to AZD1222 COVID-19 vaccine. Findings and caveats of the study: The sample set comprised mostly white British donors with more females, and clonal diversity was possibly underestimated. Spike-specific TCR breadth and depth both grew after two AZD1222 doses. Regions left unmutated in variants are reportedly the target of nearly half of spike-specific TCRs.

There are a few counts of this clone. Its antigen is currently unknown. Generated by immunoSEQ multiplex PCR, the TCRdb table keeps only in-frame clones and is missing some. Altogether 130,000 or so clones are present, approximately 85% being singletons, with the ten largest covering around 5%. This clonotype was sampled from an adult who received the AZD1222 COVID-19 vaccine. Sequencing used peripheral blood, obtained 28 days after the second AZD1222 dose.

The CDR3 loop is CASSEGAGGNYGYTF. CDR3 coding DNA: TGTGCCAGCAGTGAGGGGGCAGGGGGGAACTATGGCTACACCTTC. The V call is TRBV25-1, the J call TRBJ1-2; 7 nucleotides align to TRBD1. This CDR3 is 15 amino acids long. Germline CDR1 reads MGHDK; CDR2 reads SYGVNS. Trimming removed 3 bases from V and 2 bases from J; junction bases left unmatched: 6.